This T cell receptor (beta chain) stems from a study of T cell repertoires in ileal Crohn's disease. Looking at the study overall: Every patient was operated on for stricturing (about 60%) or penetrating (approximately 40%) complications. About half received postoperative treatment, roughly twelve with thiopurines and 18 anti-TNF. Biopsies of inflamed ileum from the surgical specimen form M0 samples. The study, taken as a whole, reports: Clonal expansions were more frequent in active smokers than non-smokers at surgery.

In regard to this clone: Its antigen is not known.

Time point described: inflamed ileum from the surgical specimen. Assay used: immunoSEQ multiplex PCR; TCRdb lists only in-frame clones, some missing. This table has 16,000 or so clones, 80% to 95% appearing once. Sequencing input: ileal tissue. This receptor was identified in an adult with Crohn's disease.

The CDR3 loop is CAWSARTAKAFF. For the CDR3, the DNA is TGTGCCTGGAGCGCCCGGACAGCAAAGGCTTTCTTT. The chain has TRBV30 and TRBJ1-1; weak D call: TRBD1 (6 bases). Trimming stripped 3 bases from V and 11 bases from J, with 16 bases between. Germline V gene sequence: CDR1 GTSNPN, CDR2 SVGIG (reference sequence). The CDR3 is 12 amino acids.